This T cell receptor (beta chain) originates from a study of HIV-infected patients and healthy controls. Study-wide context: All patients had undetectable virus after a further year of therapy, about 70% of the 16 by the second bleed. Overall study results and limits: In healthy controls, MAIT alpha CDR3s were common; in HIV+ repertoires, severely depleted. HIV-infected patients shared fewer CDR3 sequences between individuals than healthy controls.

In this sample, this clonotype turned up many times. The antigen is not known. The CDR3 spans 18 residues. The V gene's germline CDR1 is MDHEN and CDR2 SYDVKM. The germline V and J ends were trimmed by 8 bases and 2 bases, with 26 bases remaining between them. cDNA was made from 500 ng RNA using alpha and beta constant primers. Separate chain-specific third strand synthesis with multiplexing indices produced the alpha and beta libraries. TCRdb fed the 5' RACE reads into MiXCR, producing one record per CDR3 protein. The sample yields roughly 18,000 distinct CDR3 sequences, under 9.5% seen once. Roughly three months, about 14 weeks, into antiretroviral therapy, follow-up blood was collected. The repertoire came from unfractionated whole blood and reflected all unsorted peripheral T cells.

The sequencing used blood, collected during antiretroviral therapy. The chain combines TRBV28 with TRBJ2-3, with a weak D call TRBD1 (6 bases). This TCR came from an adult with HIV infection. This CDR3 reads CASRSHRVGEFHTDTQYF. Written as DNA, the CDR3 is TGTGCCAGCCGATCACACAGGGTAGGGGAGTTTCACACAGATACGCAGTATTTT.